This T cell receptor beta chain came from a study of OX40 agonist ivuxolimab in advanced cancers. V was shortened by 4 bases and J by 8 bases, with 6 bases between the two germline ends. Germline assignment: CDR1 MNHEY and CDR2 SMNVEV (reference sequence). The CDR3 runs to 11 residues. Sequenced by immunoSEQ multiplex PCR; TCRdb stores in-frame clones only, minus some. Here the sample spans about 82,000 clones, about 90% being singletons. The clonotype comes from an adult with an advanced solid tumor such as melanoma, head and neck, liver or kidney cancer. This sequence joins TRBV27 and TRBJ2-1; D is tentatively TRBD1 or TRBD2 (5 bases each). The sample consisted of CD4+ or CD8+ T cells sorted from blood, taken in a trial of the OX40 agonist ivuxolimab. The CDR3 DNA follows: TGTGCCAGCAGTTCGGGGCATGAGCAGTTCTTC. This sequence encodes CASSSGHEQFF.